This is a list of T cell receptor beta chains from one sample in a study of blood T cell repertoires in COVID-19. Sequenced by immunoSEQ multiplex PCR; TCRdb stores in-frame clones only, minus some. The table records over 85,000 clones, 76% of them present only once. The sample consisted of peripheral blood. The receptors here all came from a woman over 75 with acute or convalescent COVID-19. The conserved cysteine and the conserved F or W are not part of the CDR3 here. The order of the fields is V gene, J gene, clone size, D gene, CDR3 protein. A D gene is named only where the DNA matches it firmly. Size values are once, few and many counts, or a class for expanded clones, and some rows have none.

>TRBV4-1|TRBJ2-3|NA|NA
ASSQPPAAGGGGTDTQY
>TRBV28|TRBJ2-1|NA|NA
ASSGHTSFNEQF
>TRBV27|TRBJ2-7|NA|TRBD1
ASSPRTGSFEQY
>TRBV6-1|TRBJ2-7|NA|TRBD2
ASSERSSGDEQY
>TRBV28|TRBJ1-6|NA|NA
ASSFKQRDSPLH
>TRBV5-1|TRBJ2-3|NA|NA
ASSLGVQTGTDTQY
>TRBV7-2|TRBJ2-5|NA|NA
ASSSMGRREETQY
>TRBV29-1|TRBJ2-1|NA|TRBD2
SVERGLAGRGEQF
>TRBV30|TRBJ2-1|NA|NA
ASSRGIGYNEQF
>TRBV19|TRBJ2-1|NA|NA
ASTRQNRVPYNEQF
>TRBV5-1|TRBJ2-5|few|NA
ASESRGGEETQY
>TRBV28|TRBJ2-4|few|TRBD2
ASSLTSGVVKNIQY
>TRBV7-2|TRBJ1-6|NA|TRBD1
ASSLGTGGRSPLH
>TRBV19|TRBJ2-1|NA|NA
ASSTRYNEQF
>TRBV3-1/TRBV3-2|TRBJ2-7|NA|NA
ASRQNEQY
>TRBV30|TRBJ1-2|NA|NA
AWRGAGYVYGYT
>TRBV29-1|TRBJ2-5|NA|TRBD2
SVAPGRGGVETQY
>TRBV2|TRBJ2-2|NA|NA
ASSLRTGGELF
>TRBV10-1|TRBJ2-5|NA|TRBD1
ASSESTGDESGETQY
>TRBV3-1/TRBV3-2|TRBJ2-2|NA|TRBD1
ASSRDRVTGELF
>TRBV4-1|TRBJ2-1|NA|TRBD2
ASSSQGGGGKFSYNEQF
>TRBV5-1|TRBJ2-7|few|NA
ASSFNRQTGTYEQY
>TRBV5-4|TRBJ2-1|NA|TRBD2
ASSRLAGRNEQF
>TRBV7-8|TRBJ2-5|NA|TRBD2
ASSFLAGGDRETQY
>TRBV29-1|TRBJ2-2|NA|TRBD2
SVGGTSGINTGELF
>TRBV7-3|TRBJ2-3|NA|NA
ASSFSEVSLSDTQY
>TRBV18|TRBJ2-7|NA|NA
ASSLEFYEQY
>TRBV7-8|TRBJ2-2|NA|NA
ASSLASERTGELF
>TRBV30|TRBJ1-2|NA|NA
AWRVAVYGYT
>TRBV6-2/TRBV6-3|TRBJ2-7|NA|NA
ASSYPESAPY
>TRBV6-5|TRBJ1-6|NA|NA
ASSYHDRSPLH
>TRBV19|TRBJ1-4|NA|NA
ASNTARGEKLF
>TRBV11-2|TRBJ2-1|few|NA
ASSPDYSYNEQF
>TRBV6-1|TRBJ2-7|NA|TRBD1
ASSPGQGFNEQY
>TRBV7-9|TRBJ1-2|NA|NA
ASSSGSRSINYGYT
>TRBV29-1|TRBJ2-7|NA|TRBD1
SFYSGGEQY
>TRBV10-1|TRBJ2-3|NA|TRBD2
ASSESAGGKDTQY
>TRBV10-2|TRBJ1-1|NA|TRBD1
ASSGTGGLRGAF
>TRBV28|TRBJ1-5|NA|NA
ASRVGVNQPQH
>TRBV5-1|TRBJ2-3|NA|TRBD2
ASSLEASGNTDTQY
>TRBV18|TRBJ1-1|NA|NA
ASSPPTGNTEAF
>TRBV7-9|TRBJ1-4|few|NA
ASSLGLTGATNEKLF
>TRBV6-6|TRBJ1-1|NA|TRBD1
ASSSGRSPGGTEAF
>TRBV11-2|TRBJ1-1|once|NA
ASRATANTEAF
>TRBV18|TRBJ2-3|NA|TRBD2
ASSPPRTSGGALRTDTQY
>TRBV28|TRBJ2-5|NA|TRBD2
ASIAGAQETQY
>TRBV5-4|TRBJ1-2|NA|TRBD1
ASSSGTGNGYT
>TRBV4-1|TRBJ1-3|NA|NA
ASSQDRLDSGNTIY
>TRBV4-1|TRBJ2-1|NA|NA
ASSIRGGQYNEQF
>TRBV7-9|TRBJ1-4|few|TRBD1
ASSSGQGLF
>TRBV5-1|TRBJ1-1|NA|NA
ASSLAGVENTEAF
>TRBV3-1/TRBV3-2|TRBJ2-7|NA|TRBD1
ASSQGQGRQY
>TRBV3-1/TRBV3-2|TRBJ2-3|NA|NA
ASSSRRGIGTDTQY
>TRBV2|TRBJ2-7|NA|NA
ASTRGYSTYEQY
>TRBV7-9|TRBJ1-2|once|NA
ASSSFGTGRGYT
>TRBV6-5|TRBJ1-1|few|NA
ASSYAGRGTEAF
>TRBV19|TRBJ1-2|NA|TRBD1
ASTTDRGLYGYT
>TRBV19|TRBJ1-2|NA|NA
ASRPQGVGYGYT
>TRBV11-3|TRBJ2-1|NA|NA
ASSLNPGDNEQF